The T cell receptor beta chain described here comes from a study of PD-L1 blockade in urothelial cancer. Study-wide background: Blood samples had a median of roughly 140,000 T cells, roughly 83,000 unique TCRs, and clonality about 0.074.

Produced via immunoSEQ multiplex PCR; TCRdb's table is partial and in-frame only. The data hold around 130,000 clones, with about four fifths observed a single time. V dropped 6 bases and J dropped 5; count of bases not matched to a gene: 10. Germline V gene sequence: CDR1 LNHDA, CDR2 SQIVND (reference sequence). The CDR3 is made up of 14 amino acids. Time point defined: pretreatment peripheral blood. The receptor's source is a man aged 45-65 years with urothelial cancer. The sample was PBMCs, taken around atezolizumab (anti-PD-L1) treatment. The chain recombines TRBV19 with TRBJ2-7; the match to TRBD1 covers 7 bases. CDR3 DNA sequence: TGTGCCAGTAGACCGGGTGAGGGGGCGCACGAGCAGTACTTC. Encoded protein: CASRPGEGAHEQYF.